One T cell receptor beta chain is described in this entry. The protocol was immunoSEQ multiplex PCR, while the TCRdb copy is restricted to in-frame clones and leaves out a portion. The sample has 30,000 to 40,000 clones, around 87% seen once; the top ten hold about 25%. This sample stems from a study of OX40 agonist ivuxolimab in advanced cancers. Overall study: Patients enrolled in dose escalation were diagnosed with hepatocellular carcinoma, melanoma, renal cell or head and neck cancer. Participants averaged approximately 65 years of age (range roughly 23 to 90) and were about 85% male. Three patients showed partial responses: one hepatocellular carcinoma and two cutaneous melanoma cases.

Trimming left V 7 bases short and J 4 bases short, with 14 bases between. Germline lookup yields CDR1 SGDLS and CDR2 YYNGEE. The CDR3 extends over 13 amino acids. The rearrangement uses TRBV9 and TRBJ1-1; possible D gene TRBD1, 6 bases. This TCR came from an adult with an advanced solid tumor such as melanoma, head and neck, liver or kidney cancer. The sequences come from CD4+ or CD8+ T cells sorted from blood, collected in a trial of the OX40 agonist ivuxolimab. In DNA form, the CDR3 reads TGTGCCAGCGGGCGGGGGCGGAGCACTGAAGCTTTCTTT. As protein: CASGRGRSTEAFF. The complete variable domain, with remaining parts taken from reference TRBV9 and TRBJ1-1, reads DSGVTQTPKHLITATGQRVTLRCSPRSGDLSVYWYQQSLDQGLQFLIQYYNGEERAKGNILERFSAQQFPDLHSELNLSSLELGDSALYFCASGRGRSTEAFFGQGTRLTVV.